One and the same sample provided the 21 T cell receptor beta chains below, sequenced in a study of cytomegalovirus exposure and HLA in healthy donors. Researchers ran the PCR with 60 Vbeta and 13 Jbeta primers. Profiling relied on immunoSEQ multiplex PCR, and the TCRdb table lists in-frame clones only, not all of them. The repertoire holds about 160,000 clones, with roughly 77% as singletons. The sequenced sample consisted of PBMCs. Every receptor here comes from a woman aged 18 to 35 in good health and CMV-seronegative.

The chain has TRBV12-5 and TRBJ1-6; TRBD1 might be the D (6 bases). The length of the CDR3 is 16 residues. Between the trimmed V and J ends, which lost 6 bases and 7 bases, there was a span of 19 bases. Looked up from germline, CDR1 is LGHNT and CDR2 is FRNRAP. The CDR3 is CASGPPGADLNSPLHF. The DNA of the CDR3 is TGTGCTAGTGGCCCTCCAGGGGCAGATCTGAATTCACCCCTCCACTTT.

V is TRBV12-5 and J is TRBJ1-1; D not resolved. Germline CDR1 is LGHNT and CDR2 is FRNRAP. V was pared by 3 bases and J by 4 bases, with 9 bases between. The CDR3 is 13 amino acids. The CDR3 region is CASGLLGGTEAFF. The DNA for the CDR3 is TGTGCTAGTGGTTTATTAGGAGGCACTGAAGCTTTCTTT.

The chain combines TRBV11-2 with TRBJ2-5, with TRBD1 matching over 9 bases. This CDR3 has 14 amino acids. With V trimmed by 4 bases and J by 5 bases, 5 bases remained unmatched. CDR1 SGHAT and CDR2 FQNNGV come from the germline V gene. The CDR3 is CASSSRTGVETQYF. The CDR3 bases are TGTGCCAGCAGCTCTAGGACAGGGGTTGAGACCCAGTACTTC.

The chain employs TRBV10-1 and TRBJ1-4, with D uncertain. The CDR3 loop spans 14 amino acids. Germline-derived CDR1 and CDR2 are WNHNN and SYGVQD (reference sequence). The V end lost 3 bases, the J end lost 5 bases, and 10 bases lay between the germline ends. CDR3: CASSEGGPNEKLFF. DNA of the CDR3: TGCGCCAGCAGTGAAGGAGGGCCGAATGAAAAACTGTTTTTT.

Only a few counts were recorded for this clone. The rearrangement uses TRBV9 and TRBJ2-6; 7 nucleotides agree with TRBD2. This CDR3 has 18 amino acids. After removal of 0 bases from V and 0 bases from J, the junction contained 6 bases not matched to a gene. CDR1 is SGDLS, CDR2 YYNGEE, per germline. As DNA, the CDR3 is TGTGCCAGCAGCGTAGGACAAGGGGACTACTCTGGGGCCAACGTCCTGACTTTC. It encodes CASSVGQGDYSGANVLTF.

V gene TRBV6-5 combines with J gene TRBJ2-7, with TRBD1 matching 7 bases. There are 12 residues in the CDR3. V dropped 6 bases and J dropped 7; count of bases not matched to a gene: 6. CDR1 MNHEY and CDR2 SVGAGI come from the germline V gene. CDR3 nucleotide sequence: TGTGCCAGCAGAAAGACAGGGCGTGAGCAGTACTTC. Its translation is CASRKTGREQYF.

This chain uses TRBV18 with TRBJ2-7; maybe TRBD1 (5 bases). The CDR3 extends over 14 amino acids. The germline V gene has CDR1 KGHSH and CDR2 LQKENI. With 2 bases removed from V and 4 bases from J, the gap between germline ends came to 12 bases. CDR3 protein: CASSPAQGGYEQYF. The DNA for the CDR3 is TGTGCCAGCTCACCAGCCCAGGGTGGTTACGAGCAGTACTTC. Full variable domain (rest looked up from reference TRBV18 and TRBJ2-7): NAGVMQNPRHLVRRRGQEARLRCSPMKGHSHVYWYRQLPEEGLKFMVYLQKENIIDESGMPKERFSAEFPKEGPSILRIQQVVRGDSAAYFCASSPAQGGYEQYFGPGTRLTVT.

V and J are TRBV2 and TRBJ2-1; the match to TRBD2 covers 13 bases. The germline V gene encodes CDR1 SNHLY and CDR2 FYNNEI. J gave up 0 bases and V 3 bases, and 2 bases lay outside the gene matches. The CDR3 spans 17 residues. CDR3 in DNA: TGTGCCAGCAGTGAGGGGACTAGCGGGACCTCCTACAATGAGCAGTTCTTC. Its protein is CASSEGTSGTSYNEQFF.

This clone was detected only once. The chain couples TRBV21-1 to TRBJ2-7; the listed D gene, TRBD2, was not tested against the DNA. TRBV21-1 is described as a pseudogene. CDR3 length: 15 amino acids. DNA for the CDR3: TGTGCCAGCAGCAAACGAGGACTAGCCACCTACGAGCAGTACTTC. This translates into CASSKRGLATYEQYF.

This sequence joins TRBV7-2 and TRBJ1-1, with 7 bases that match TRBD1. V lost 6 bases, J lost 3 bases, and 10 bases stayed unmatched. Germline loops: CDR1 SGHTA, CDR2 FQGNSA. CDR3 length: 15 amino acids. The CDR3 bases are TGTGCCAGCAGGAAAGGGCAGGGACAGTACACTGAAGCTTTCTTT. This codes for CASRKGQGQYTEAFF.

This chain joins TRBV25-1 and TRBJ1-1; a possible D gene is TRBD1 (5 bases). The CDR3 extends over 12 amino acids. The ends were cut back, 5 bases at V and 6 bases at J, with 10 bases in the middle. Germline CDR1 is MGHDK and CDR2 is SYGVNS. The CDR3 here is CASSFGGAEAFF. The CDR3, as DNA: TGTGCCAGCAGTTTCGGGGGGGCTGAAGCTTTCTTT.

V is TRBV6-6 and J is TRBJ2-5; perhaps TRBD2 as D (6 bases). V dropped 5 bases and J dropped 4 bases, with 17 bases sitting between them. The CDR3 extends over 15 amino acids. CDR1 and CDR2 from the germline V gene are MNHNY and SVGAGI (reference sequence). The CDR3 DNA reads TGTGCCAGCAGTCACACACTAGCAGCGGGAGAGACCCAGTACTTC. Encoded protein: CASSHTLAAGETQYF.

The CDR3 sequence: CASKTRQSYEQYF. CDR3 DNA sequence: TGTGCCAGTAAAACCCGACAGTCCTACGAGCAGTACTTC. The chain joins TRBV19 to TRBJ2-7, with D perhaps matching TRBD1 (5 bases). The V gene's germline CDR1 is LNHDA and CDR2 SQIVND (reference sequence). The V end was cut by 7 bases, the J end by 1 base, with 11 bases between. CDR3 length equals 13 residues.

The V and J genes are TRBV19 and TRBJ2-7; 10 positions agree with TRBD1. The trim removed 0 bases at V and 2 bases at J, leaving 1 base unmatched. Germline V gene sequence: CDR1 LNHDA, CDR2 SQIVND (reference sequence). The CDR3 covers 15 residues. CDR3 amino acids: CASSIEGTGAYEQYF. CDR3 nucleotide sequence: TGTGCCAGTAGTATAGAAGGGACAGGGGCCTACGAGCAGTACTTC.

The genes are TRBV27 and TRBJ1-1, with D unclear. V lost 6 bases, J lost 0 bases, and 8 bases lay in between. Germline loops: CDR1 MNHEY, CDR2 SMNVEV (reference sequence). The length of the CDR3 is 13 residues. The CDR3 DNA follows: TGTGCCAGCAGGACACAGTTGAACACTGAAGCTTTCTTT. Translation: CASRTQLNTEAFF.

The rearrangement joins TRBV28 to TRBJ1-2, with 8 bases aligning to TRBD1. The CDR3 spans 15 residues. V gave up 5 bases and J gave up 6 bases; unmatched junction bases: 11. Germline CDR1 and CDR2: MDHEN and SYDVKM. CDR3 amino acids: CASSIRDRLEDGYTF. CDR3 DNA sequence: TGTGCCAGCAGTATCCGGGACAGGTTAGAGGATGGCTACACCTTC.

V is TRBV6-5 and J is TRBJ1-2, with 9 nucleotides matching TRBD1. The V segment lost 6 bases and the J segment 3 bases; nucleotides outside the gene matches: 5. Per the germline V gene, CDR1 is MNHEY and CDR2 is SVGAGI. This CDR3 has 14 residues. The CDR3 region is CASRNRGQDYGYTF. The CDR3 DNA reads as TGTGCCAGCAGAAACAGGGGGCAGGACTATGGCTACACCTTC.

Of note for this clone: Within the sample, other DNA sequences also encode this same CDR3. The chain links TRBV27 to TRBJ1-2; 9 nucleotides align to TRBD1. With V trimmed by 6 bases and J by 3 bases, 2 bases remained unmatched. Germline CDR1 reads MNHEY; CDR2 reads SMNVEV (reference sequence). The CDR3 loop spans 13 amino acids. The CDR3 loop is CASRQGAYYGYTF. CDR3 sequence (DNA): TGTGCCAGCAGACAGGGGGCTTACTATGGCTACACCTTC.

The chain uses TRBV4-2 and TRBJ2-2; 9 bases match TRBD2. J was trimmed by 0 bases and V by 4 bases; bases with no gene match: 12. The CDR3 contains 19 residues. Germline V lookup: CDR1 LGHNA, CDR2 YNFKEQ. CDR3 protein: CASSPRGGAGGSNTGELFF. CDR3 DNA: TGTGCCAGCAGCCCCCGGGGGGGGGCGGGGGGGTCGAACACCGGGGAGCTGTTTTTT.

The sample holds one count of this clone. The chain has TRBV29-1 and TRBJ2-2; 8 bases match TRBD2. The length of the CDR3 is 13 residues. V lost 6 bases to trimming and J lost 4 bases; unmatched junction nucleotides: 4. The germline CDR1 and CDR2 sequences are SQVTM and ANQGSEA. The chain's CDR3 is CSVGTSFTGELFF. The CDR3 nucleotides are TGCAGCGTGGGGACTAGTTTCACCGGGGAGCTGTTTTTT.

This clone was seen a single time. The CDR3 reads CASSYSPAGSYEQYF. CDR3 nucleotide sequence: TGTGCCAGCAGTTACTCCCCAGCGGGGTCCTACGAGCAGTACTTC. The chain has TRBV6-5 and TRBJ2-7, with 7 positions matching TRBD2. CDR1 and CDR2 from the germline V gene are MNHEY and SVGAGI. V was pared by 0 bases and J by 1 base, with 3 bases of the junction left unmatched. CDR3 length: 15 residues.